This TCR beta chain originates from a study of regulatory T cells in long-lasting Graves disease. The ends were cut back, 7 bases at V and 1 base at J, with 10 bases in the middle. This CDR3 region has 13 residues. Germline V gene lookup returns CDR1 MNHEY and CDR2 SMNVEV (reference sequence). Time point reported: persistent/refractory GD, antithyroid drugs over 5 years with positive TRAb. Researchers made the TCR library from RNA that was extracted from PBMCs. Staff drew about 8.2 milliliters of peripheral blood into EDTA tubes. Researchers made TCR beta libraries by using iRepertoire HTBI primers and running Arm-PCR on CDR3 regions. TCRdb re-called the multiplex PCR reads with MiXCR, one entry per CDR3 protein. The data hold fewer than 550,000 distinct CDR3 sequences, with roughly a fifth observed a single time. This clonotype was detected ten times or more. What it recognizes is unknown. General study points: Analysis covered peripheral blood alone, not thyroid tissue. Persistent disease was characterized by preferential usage of TRBV28, TRBJ1-2 and TRBJ2-5.

This receptor was taken from a female donor with Graves disease. Sequences were derived from peripheral blood mononuclear cells (PBMCs), sampled when the disease was refractory, from a patient treated with antithyroid drugs. V gene TRBV27 combines with J gene TRBJ1-1; D perhaps matches TRBD1 (6 bases). The chain's CDR3 is CASTQGQNTEAFF. The CDR3 DNA reads TGTGCCAGCACCCAGGGACAGAACACTGAAGCTTTCTTT.